Described below is a single T cell receptor beta chain sequence and its context. These data come from a study of blood T cell repertoires in COVID-19. For the study at large: Material from acute and convalescent COVID-19 was sourced from the United States, Italy and Spain. From T cells, B-cell-depleted T cells, or PBMCs came the material, which was cDNA or gDNA.

The CDR3 consists of 13 residues. V lost 6 bases and J lost 1, with 8 bases in between. Germline V lookup: CDR1 SNHLY, CDR2 FYNNEI. Seattle's cohort entered during active infection and was followed longitudinally. Repertoires were generated with immunoSEQ multiplex PCR, while TCRdb's copy carries only in-frame clones and drops some. The sample holds roughly 250,000 clones; around 92% are singletons and the top ten take around 2.5%. The sequence was obtained from a person under 35 with COVID-19, enrolled during active disease. J is TRBJ2-3 and V is TRBV2; no clear D. The material sequenced was peripheral blood. CDR3 sequence reads: CASRPQGTDTQYF. DNA for the CDR3: TGTGCCAGCAGACCCCAGGGCACAGATACGCAGTATTTT.